The 15 T cell receptor beta chains given below trace back to one sample, sequenced in a study of blood T cell repertoires in COVID-19. The protocol was immunoSEQ multiplex PCR, while the TCRdb copy is restricted to in-frame clones and leaves out a portion. Of a few hundred thousand clones listed, around 90% are singletons. The sample taken for sequencing was peripheral blood. These receptors all come from a human donor in a cohort sampled during active COVID-19.

The V and J genes are TRBV15 and TRBJ2-5; 7 nucleotides align to TRBD1. Germline CDR1 reads LNHNV; CDR2 reads YYDKDF (reference sequence). The CDR3 runs 14 residues. J gave up 3 bases and V 1 base, and 2 bases lay outside the gene matches. This CDR3 reads CATSRGGTEETQYF. The CDR3 DNA is TGTGCCACCAGCAGAGGTGGGACAGAAGAGACCCAGTACTTC.

This sequence joins TRBV19 and TRBJ1-5; TRBD1 agrees at 11 bases. The germline CDR1 and CDR2 sequences are LNHDA and SQIVND (reference sequence). The CDR3 has 15 residues. J was trimmed by 4 bases and V by 7 bases; bases with no gene match: 6. Here the CDR3 reads CASTRGQGGNQPQHF. The CDR3 nucleotides read TGTGCCAGTACCCGGGGACAGGGGGGGAATCAGCCCCAGCATTTT.

The chain links TRBV2 to TRBJ1-5; a possible D gene is TRBD1 (5 bases). The CDR3 runs 14 residues. Germline V CDR1 and CDR2: SNHLY, FYNNEI. The ends were cut back, 5 bases at V and 3 bases at J, with 11 bases in the middle. The CDR3 protein is CASSFDRFNQPQHF. DNA of the CDR3: TGTGCCAGCAGTTTTGACAGATTCAATCAGCCCCAGCATTTT.

The rearrangement joins TRBV6-1 to TRBJ1-2; maybe TRBD1 (5 bases). The CDR3 spans 12 residues. Germline V gives CDR1 MNHNS, CDR2 SASEGT. Trimming took 2 bases from V and 6 from J, leaving 7 bases between them. This CDR3 reads CASSERRDGYTF. Here the CDR3 DNA reads TGTGCCAGCAGTGAACGCAGGGATGGCTACACCTTC.

The chain is built from TRBV10-3 and TRBJ2-1; possible D gene TRBD2, 6 bases. Trimming took 8 bases from V and 6 from J, leaving 8 bases between them. The CDR3 has 11 residues. Germline V CDR1 and CDR2: ENHRY, SYGVKD. The CDR3 DNA follows: TGTGCCATCGGGGGAGGCAATGAGCAGTTCTTC. This sequence encodes CAIGGGNEQFF.

This rearrangement joins TRBV6-1 to TRBJ1-6; the D gene is possibly TRBD1 (5 bases). The CDR3 consists of 17 residues. Germline lookup yields CDR1 MNHNS and CDR2 SASEGT. The V gene lost 2 bases and the J gene lost 7 bases, with 18 bases spanning the gap. CDR3 residues: CASSESGRGGTNSPLHF. In DNA, the CDR3 is TGTGCCAGCAGTGAATCGGGCCGTGGAGGGACGAATTCACCCCTCCACTTT.

The rearrangement links TRBV29-1 to TRBJ2-2; the D is unclear. CDR3 length: 12 residues. V dropped 7 bases and J dropped 8 bases, with 14 bases sitting between them. Germline-derived CDR1 and CDR2 are SQVTM and ANQGSEA. The CDR3 is CSAHEVRGELFF. For the CDR3, the DNA is TGCAGCGCCCACGAGGTTCGAGGGGAGCTGTTTTTT.

This chain uses TRBV14 with TRBJ1-6, with D perhaps matching TRBD1 (6 bases). Germline loops: CDR1 SGHDN, CDR2 FVKESK. Trimming removed 3 bases from V and 10 bases from J, with 16 bases in between. The CDR3 has 15 amino acids. Here the CDR3 DNA reads TGTGCCAGCAGCCAGTCGGCAGGGGTTGTGTCACCCCTCCACTTT. Its protein product is CASSQSAGVVSPLHF.

The V and J genes are TRBV7-9 and TRBJ2-2, with D maybe TRBD1 (5 bases). Germline V gene data show CDR1 as SEHNR and CDR2 as FQNEAQ (reference sequence). The CDR3 covers 14 residues. V lost 3 bases and J 4 bases, leaving 9 bases between the germline ends. The CDR3 coding sequence is TGTGCCAGCAGCTTCGGACACACCACCGGGGAGCTGTTTTTT. It translates to CASSFGHTTGELFF.

This clone was counted a few times. The chain links TRBV6-6 to TRBJ1-1; D uncertain. Trimming stripped 0 bases from V and 6 bases from J, with 8 bases between. CDR1 MNHNY and CDR2 SVGAGI come from the germline V gene (reference sequence). CDR3 length: 13 residues. The CDR3 DNA reads as TGTGCCAGCAGTTACTCCTACCAGGCTGAAGCTTTCTTT. This sequence encodes CASSYSYQAEAFF.

The chain uses TRBV27 and TRBJ2-7, with 10 bases fitting TRBD2. The CDR3 covers 15 residues. The ends lost 6 bases at V and 2 bases at J; junction bases unmatched: 7. The V gene's germline CDR1 is MNHEY and CDR2 SMNVEV (reference sequence). Here the CDR3 reads CASSPLLAGAYEQYF. The CDR3 DNA is TGTGCCAGCAGCCCTCTGCTAGCGGGAGCCTACGAGCAGTACTTC.

The V and J genes are TRBV5-1 and TRBJ2-7, with a possible D match to TRBD1 (6 bases). Trimming took off 6 bases at V and 6 bases at J, with 19 bases between the two ends. Germline V gene sequence: CDR1 SGHRS, CDR2 YFSETQ. The CDR3 contains 14 residues. The CDR3 bases are TGCGCCAGCACCTCCGGTGCAGGGGTTTCCGAGCAGTACTTC. Translation: CASTSGAGVSEQYF.

The chain has TRBV9 and TRBJ2-5; 10 positions agree with TRBD2. Germline values: CDR1 SGDLS, CDR2 YYNGEE. J lost 5 bases, V lost 2 bases, and 6 bases had no gene match. The CDR3 has 15 residues. The CDR3 bases are TGTGCCAGCAGCGTTAGAGAGGGACTAGCGGAGACCCAGTACTTC. Encoded protein: CASSVREGLAETQYF.

The chain couples TRBV5-1 to TRBJ2-5, with 7 bases lining up with TRBD2. Per the germline V gene, CDR1 is SGHRS and CDR2 is YFSETQ. After removal of 3 bases from V and 5 bases from J, the junction contained 7 bases not matched to a gene. This CDR3 has 14 amino acids. DNA for the CDR3: TGCGCCAGCAGCTCCCCGGGAGGATCCGAGACCCAGTACTTC. Protein: CASSSPGGSETQYF.

V usage is TRBV6-6 and J usage is TRBJ1-5, with D perhaps TRBD1 (5 bases). Germline lookup yields CDR1 MNHNY and CDR2 SVGAGI (reference sequence). V was cut by 0 bases and J by 7 bases, with 16 bases left in between. The CDR3 extends over 16 amino acids. The CDR3 reads CASSYSGQGIGQPQHF. CDR3 nucleotide sequence: TGTGCCAGCAGTTACTCGGGTCAGGGAATAGGACAGCCCCAGCATTTT.